Sequencing of this T cell receptor (beta chain) was carried out in a study of Ad26.COV2.S vaccination and SARS-CoV-2 variants. Study as a whole: The authors gave Ad26.COV2.S intramuscularly, either once or twice 56 days apart. Study-level findings and limits: Vaccinees reportedly had broad spike-specific CD8+ and CD4+ T cell responses. Possibly, TCR breadth and depth analyses underestimated total T cell responses.

V was cut by 5 bases and J by 6 bases, with 19 bases left in between. The germline V gene encodes CDR1 MNHEY and CDR2 SMNVEV (reference sequence). The CDR3 totals 15 residues. Noted treatment: over 15 received Ad26.COV2.S at low or high dose, single or two shots; roughly five received placebo; per-sample allocation not given. The samples were gathered on day 63 after the first injection of vaccine or placebo. An 18-55-year-old adult in Boston served as donor. Assay used: immunoSEQ multiplex PCR; TCRdb lists only in-frame clones, some missing. The sample includes 350,000 to 450,000 clones, roughly 87% seen only once; the top ten take around 3.5%. With respect to this clone: Antigen: not known.

Specimen: peripheral blood, collected in a trial of Ad26.COV2.S vaccine versus placebo. The clonotype comes from a person aged 18-60 years who received the Ad26.COV2.S COVID-19 vaccine or a placebo. V is TRBV27 and J is TRBJ1-2; weak D call: TRBD1 (5 bases). CDR3 coding DNA: TGTGCCAGCAGTCCGATGACAGTCCTCCCCCATGGCTACACCTTC. It specifies CASSPMTVLPHGYTF.